Given below is one TCR beta chain in context. The sample originates from a study of blood T cell repertoires in COVID-19. Study-wide background: Samples taken during acute and convalescent COVID-19 were collected in the United States, Italy and Spain.

V dropped 5 bases and J dropped 2 bases, with 4 bases sitting between them. This CDR3 region has 11 residues. In the authors' workflow: Reference gene primer amplification gave estimated nucleated cell counts. Sequencing was performed with immunoSEQ multiplex PCR; in TCRdb, only in-frame clones are kept and a portion is missing. The DNA gave D and trimming, while V, J and clone size come from that table. The data contain about 85,000 clones, 85% to 90% of them seen just once; the ten biggest clones take up 4.3%. The sequenced sample consisted of peripheral blood. This TCR came from a woman older than 75 with active or convalescent COVID-19. The rearrangement uses TRBV12-3 or TRBV12-4 and TRBJ2-7; unclear D gene. CDR3 region: CASSVTYEQYF. The CDR3 DNA sequence: TGTGCCAGCAGTGTCACCTACGAGCAGTACTTC.